The entry that follows covers one TCR beta chain sequence. What antigen it recognizes has not been identified. No base-level quality is on record; no much larger clone is a single base apart. CDR1 and CDR2 (MNHEY, SVGAGI) derive from the germline V gene. V is pared back by 2 bases and J by 4 bases, with 14 bases lying between the germline termini. The CDR3 numbers 15 residues from cysteine through phenylalanine. The DNA shown is the 45-base CDR3, in frame from base 1. Collaborating institutions collected whole blood in K2EDTA tubes following their own protocols. Collaborator samples were shipped for TCRbeta analysis as frozen whole blood, isolated PBMCs, or DNA extracted from either sample type. The immunoSEQ Assay, a bias-controlled multiplex PCR, was used to amplify TCRbeta CDR3 regions from genomic DNA. In the authors' own workflow: The number of nucleated cells in each sample was estimated by amplification of reference gene primers within the assay. Sequence reads were collapsed and filtered to measure the absolute abundance of every unique TCRbeta CDR3 rearrangement. Productive Simpson clonality was computed per sample as the square root of Simpson's diversity index over productive rearrangements. Here the immuneACCESS table is served through TCRdb, limited to in-frame sequences with V and J called. Missing clones are a known gap in these copies; in checked studies unresolved V genes cover under half, and the rest lacks a known reason. V and J calls and clone size follow that table, whereas D and trimming were derived from the DNA. This sample comprises around 270,000 clones, roughly 91% of them detected only once. About 4.2% of the sample comes from the top ten.

The data were taken from a study of blood T cell repertoires in COVID-19 (dated by TCRdb to about 2020). Looking at the study overall: Samples covering the acute and convalescent phases of COVID-19 were provided by collaborators in the United States, Italy and Spain. The prospective study material was composed of cDNA or gDNA derived from T cells, B-cell-depleted T cells, or PBMCs. The dataset comprised deeply sampled blood TCRbeta repertoires from subjects exposed to, actively infected with, or recovered from COVID-19. The repertoires were released in a freely available public database meant as a resource for research on the immune response to SARS-CoV-2. Samples were obtained from the ongoing ImmuneRACE study (first 160 participants) and from some 1,300 subjects provided by 6 global collaborators. A de-identified subject ID, COVID-19 status, age in years and sex were almost always included in the sample metadata. Where available, HLA class I and class II types were obtained from metadata supplied by the sample provider rather than from assay-based typing. Beyond this particular receptor, the publication reports: The amount of clinical and demographic metadata varied by source and participant and was provided uncurated.

The clonotype originates from a man between 40 and 49 years old with acute or convalescent COVID-19. Sequencing was carried out using peripheral blood. The sequence links TRBV6-5 to TRBJ1-1; TRBD1 is possibly the D segment (6 matching bases). Here is the DNA: TGTGCCAGCAGTTACGCCCTGGCAGGGGTCACTGAAGCTTTCTTT. Its product reads: CASSYALAGVTEAFF.